Below are 7 T cell receptor beta chains sequenced from a single sample in a study of T cells in Graves' hyperthyroidism and ophthalmopathy. RNA transcripts provided the source from which TCR beta CDR3 regions were amplified. First-round RT-PCR of the TCR CDR3 relied on the HTBI primer set. MiXCR, run by TCRdb on the multiplex PCR reads, gives a single entry per CDR3 protein. The table lists 500,000 to 800,000 distinct CDR3 sequences, nearly 45% of them singletons. Input material: peripheral blood or thyroid tissue (not recorded which). Receptors were obtained from an adult man with Graves' disease, either hyperthyroidism or ophthalmopathy (not recorded which).

This chain joins TRBV4-3 and TRBJ1-1; 9 bases are shared with TRBD1. The CDR3 is 14 residues long. Per the germline V gene, CDR1 is LGHNA and CDR2 is YSLEER. The V gene end was trimmed by 3 bases and the J gene end by 6 bases; junction bases not matched to a gene: 5. The CDR3: CASSQGDRASEAFF. The CDR3 DNA reads as TGCGCCAGCAGCCAGGGGGACAGGGCCTCTGAAGCTTTCTTT.

As for this clonotype: This may come from a read error, since a much larger clone is one base off. The chain recombines TRBV7-8 with TRBJ2-2, with a tentative D call TRBD2 (5 bases). The CDR3 covers 14 residues. Germline loops: CDR1 SGHVS, CDR2 FQNEAQ. The CDR3: CASSLASNTGELLF. Here the CDR3 DNA reads TGTGCCAGCAGCTTAGCATCGAACACCGGGGAGCTGTTGTTT.

J is TRBJ1-5 and V is TRBV7-8, with no clear D. The CDR3 loop spans 15 amino acids. V was clipped by 7 bases and J by 5 bases, with 18 bases between them. CDR1 and CDR2 (germline): SGHVS, FQNEAQ. The CDR3 spells CASNPTSEAYQPQHF. The CDR3, as DNA: TGTGCCAGCAACCCCACTTCGGAGGCCTATCAGCCCCAGCATTTT.

Note on this clonotype: At one end, the junction sequence differs from germline, possibly due to a read error. This sequence joins TRBV10-3 and TRBJ1-2; 7 bases line up with TRBD1. The V gene's germline CDR1 is ENHRY and CDR2 SYGVKD. This CDR3 region has 14 residues. The CDR3 is CASSATQGPYGYTF. CDR3 nucleotide sequence: TGTGCCAGCAGTGCAACACAGGGGCCATATGGCTACACCTTC.

The V call is TRBV20-1, the J call TRBJ1-5; D possibly corresponds to TRBD1 (5 bases). V lost 1 base and J lost 4, with 20 bases in between. CDR3 length: 17 amino acids. Germline CDR1 reads DFQATT; CDR2 reads SNEGSKA (reference sequence). In DNA form, the CDR3 reads TGCAGTGCTAGAGGGCCTATCGGGACTCTAAGGAATCAGCCCCAGCATTTT. Residues: CSARGPIGTLRNQPQHF.

Details on this clonotype: A clone one base away is much larger, so this may be a read error. The gene calls are TRBV19 and TRBJ1-5; TRBD1 is a possible D gene (6 bases). CDR1 and CDR2 (germline): LNHDA, SQIVND (reference sequence). The CDR3 loop spans 14 amino acids. CDR3 region: CASSQGGGNRPQHF. CDR3 DNA: TGTGCCAGTAGTCAAGGGGGGGGCAATCGGCCCCAGCATTTT.

The gene calls are TRBV29-1 and TRBJ2-1; TRBD1 is a possible D gene (8 bases). The CDR3 is 12 residues long. Trimming removed 7 bases at V and 7 bases at J, with 14 bases between. From germline, CDR1 is SQVTM and CDR2 ANQGSEA. CDR3 amino acids: CSGKQGGNEQFF. The CDR3 nucleotides are TGCAGCGGAAAACAGGGGGGGAATGAGCAGTTCTTC.